This is a list of T cell receptor beta chains from one sample in a study of neurological immune-mediated disorders. TCRdb called the 5' RACE reads again in MiXCR, with one record for every CDR3 protein. Of 33,000 or so distinct CDR3 sequences in the sample, under 9.5% are singletons; the top ten hold around 4%. Sequencing input: PBMCs. Receptors originate from a middle-aged woman in good health. CDR3s include the opening cysteine and the closing phenylalanine or tryptophan. Fields, in order: CDR3 length, D gene, J gene, V gene, CDR3 protein. The D gene is left open where the match is weak.

>16|TRBD1|TRBJ1-6|TRBV25-1
CASSESGQGSNSPLHF
>16|TRBD2|TRBJ2-3|TRBV10-3
CAISASGEGSTDTQYF
>14|-|TRBJ2-5|TRBV6-1
CASSEIGSGGTQYF
>13|-|TRBJ1-1|TRBV19
CASTYEGNTEAFF
>13|-|TRBJ2-7|TRBV12-3/TRBV12-4
CASSFGGTYEQYF
>14|-|TRBJ1-2|TRBV12-3/TRBV12-4
CASLGGLVDYGYTF
>14|TRBD1|TRBJ2-5|TRBV29-1
CSVKQGARQETQYF
>15|TRBD1|TRBJ2-7|TRBV5-1
CASSPTDRSTYEQYF
>14|-|TRBJ1-1|TRBV6-5
CASSYSGGNTEAFF
>15|-|TRBJ1-5|TRBV29-1
CSVGETANSNQPQHF
>15|-|TRBJ2-3|TRBV5-1
CASSPQGPSTDTQYF
>15|TRBD2|TRBJ2-1|TRBV11-2
CASSFETSGSNEQFF
>13|-|TRBJ2-3|TRBV27
CASSAPSTDTQYF
>15|-|TRBJ2-5|TRBV7-7
CASSLETGPQETQYF
>14|TRBD1|TRBJ2-1|TRBV12-3/TRBV12-4
CASTSTGGNNEQFF
>13|-|TRBJ1-1|TRBV12-3/TRBV12-4
CASSQIGGGEAFF
>15|-|TRBJ1-1|TRBV5-1
CASSLAKTGDTEAFF
>13|TRBD1|TRBJ2-5|TRBV2
CASRQGSQETQYF
>14|-|TRBJ2-5|TRBV29-1
CSVEDQTPQETQYF
>12|-|TRBJ1-1|TRBV29-1
CSASTRNTEAFF
>15|TRBD1|TRBJ2-4|TRBV2
CASSRDRGPGDIQYF
>13|-|TRBJ1-6|TRBV20-1
CSARVGEDSPLHF
>11|-|TRBJ2-5|TRBV12-3/TRBV12-4
CASSLFETQYF
>15|TRBD1|TRBJ2-1|TRBV7-9
CASSLNPGQKNEQFF
>11|-|TRBJ1-2|TRBV6-1
CASSEGNGYTF
>14|-|TRBJ2-5|TRBV7-9
CASSLAKGEETQYF
>15|-|TRBJ2-2|TRBV12-3/TRBV12-4
CASSAPGPNTGELFF
>16|TRBD2|TRBJ2-1|TRBV20-1
CSARDVWRGGLNEQFF
>12|-|TRBJ1-5|TRBV5-1
CASSDGDQPQHF
>14|-|TRBJ2-1|TRBV7-9
CASTHEGYYNEQFF
>12|-|TRBJ1-5|TRBV12-3/TRBV12-4
CASTEGDQPQHF
>14|TRBD1|TRBJ2-1|TRBV7-9
CASSRDRVYNEQFF
>14|-|TRBJ2-7|TRBV5-1
CASSLGTDSYEQYF
>13|TRBD2|TRBJ2-1|TRBV29-1
CSAGTSGTLVQFF
>14|-|TRBJ2-1|TRBV7-3
CASTLGRTGNEQFF
>14|-|TRBJ1-1|TRBV10-1
CASSEGGTLTEAFF
>15|TRBD1|TRBJ2-7|TRBV5-1
CASSLARTGGDEQYF
>18|TRBD1|TRBJ2-1|TRBV3-1
CASSRAWSEPSSGGEQFF
>10|-|TRBJ2-3|TRBV20-1
CSAHTDTQYF
>13|-|TRBJ1-1|TRBV5-1
CASSFQGDTEAFF
>15|-|TRBJ1-3|TRBV5-1
CASSQDLASGNTIYF
>15|-|TRBJ2-5|TRBV7-3
CASSKTSSPGETQYF
>14|-|TRBJ2-7|TRBV28
CATSPSTVSYEQYF
>15|TRBD1|TRBJ2-7|TRBV9
CASSPGGTGLYEQYF
>14|-|TRBJ2-7|TRBV7-2
CASSPGTNSYEQYF
>14|-|TRBJ2-2|TRBV6-5
CASSYRVNTGELFF
>14|-|TRBJ2-3|TRBV5-1
CASSPGSPTDTQYF
>14|-|TRBJ1-2|TRBV6-2/TRBV6-3
CATVKGNQGYGYTF
>16|-|TRBJ1-1|TRBV5-1
CASSLEAFVVSTEAFF
>15|TRBD1|TRBJ2-1|TRBV5-1
CASSPTGGLYNEQFF
>13|-|TRBJ1-2|TRBV7-7
CASSLRRESGYTF
>15|-|TRBJ2-1|TRBV7-9
CASSSGDSFYNEQFF
>16|TRBD2|TRBJ2-7|TRBV14
CASSQESGGEFYEQYF
>13|TRBD2|TRBJ2-7|TRBV20-1
CSAQLAGVHEQYF
>17|-|TRBJ2-2|TRBV11-3
CVSGLGRQSSNTGELFF
>14|TRBD2|TRBJ2-3|TRBV7-9
CASSSGRGGDTQYF